The source of this T cell receptor beta chain is a study of blood T cell repertoires in COVID-19 (dated by TCRdb to about 2020). As for the study more broadly: Samples from collaborators originated in the United States, Italy and Spain and spanned both the acute and convalescent phases of COVID-19. The material from the prospective study consisted of cDNA or gDNA derived from T cells, B-cell-depleted T cells, or PBMCs. Subjects who had been exposed to COVID-19, were actively infected with it, or had recovered from it provided the deeply sampled blood TCRbeta repertoires that made up the dataset. A freely available public database, intended as a resource for researchers studying the immune response to SARS-CoV-2, is where the repertoires were released. The samples were drawn from two sources: the first 160 participants of the ongoing ImmuneRACE study, and over 1,000 subjects contributed by 6 global collaborators. A de-identified subject ID, COVID-19 status, age in years and sex were almost always included in the sample metadata. Where available, HLA class I and class II types were taken from metadata supplied by the sample provider and were not determined by assay-based typing. Broad study findings and their caveats: How much clinical and demographic metadata was included differed by source and by participant, and the metadata was provided uncurated.

Looking up the germline V gene yields CDR1 KGHDR and CDR2 SFDVKD. The CDR3 starts with the cysteine, ends with the phenylalanine, and has 16 residues. CDR3 DNA only is kept here, 48 bases in frame from base 1. The germline V end is reduced by 3 bases and the J end by 0 bases; junction bases left unmatched: 4. TCRbeta CDR3 regions were amplified from genomic DNA by means of the immunoSEQ Assay, a bias-controlled multiplex PCR. The published analysis was carried out like this. Within the assay, amplification of reference gene primers was used to estimate how many nucleated cells each sample contained. Sequence reads were collapsed and filtered to measure the absolute abundance of every unique TCRbeta CDR3 rearrangement. For each sample, productive Simpson clonality was calculated by taking the square root of Simpson's diversity index across productive rearrangements. TCRdb re-hosts the immuneACCESS table, in-frame sequences only. Its copies lack some clones; in the studies checked, an unresolved V gene accounts for under half of them, and the cause for the rest is not known. V, J and clone size derive from that table, while D and trimming were established from the DNA sequence. The sample profile shows some 410,000 clones; over 75% of them were found once. Around 0.97% of the sample is held by the ten biggest clonotypes.

Participants in the prospective study were aged roughly 18 to 100 years, lived in 20 to 25 United States geographic areas, and enrolled through a virtual design. Cohort assignment in the prospective study relied on participant-reported clinical history from a screening survey and a study questionnaire. In the prospective study, whole blood, serum and a nasopharyngeal or oropharyngeal swab were collected from each participant by mobile phlebotomists. Additional blood draws and questionnaires over an approximately two-month period could optionally be provided by prospective study participants. Before DNA extraction, blood samples from the prospective study were shipped at room temperature or frozen. In regard to this clone: The clone's antigen remains unknown. Base quality data are lacking; no much larger clone is found one base away.

The chain is assembled from TRBV24-1 and TRBJ1-5; TRBD1 matches 7 bases in the middle. The sequence was collected from a woman in her 30s with acute COVID-19. Material for sequencing was PBMCs or T cells enriched from blood (not recorded which). The DNA sequence is given as TGTGCCACCAGTGATCATAACAGGGGTAGCAATCAGCCCCAGCATTTT. Its protein reads: CATSDHNRGSNQPQHF.